The clone carrying this TCR beta chain showed up many times. Its target is unknown. TCRdb re-analysed the RACE reads in MiXCR, keeping a single row per CDR3 protein. The data show under 400,000 distinct CDR3 sequences, around 5.5% seen once. The time point: pre-sensitization, week 0. Sample treatment: therapeutic diphenylcyclopropenone sensitization with weekly scalp DPC. The data originate from a study of human T cells and chemical hapten exposure. Study-wide context: Patches with 0.01% DPC went on the upper back, and the tests were read at 6 days. Points from the study as a whole: Following DPC sensitization, TCRs present above 1 in 1000 frequency showed no change.

The CDR3 loop spans 15 amino acids. CDR1 is MNHNS, CDR2 SASEGT, per germline. The germline V and J ends were trimmed by 3 bases and 1 base, with 13 bases remaining between them. The chain combines TRBV6-1 with TRBJ2-7, with D tentatively TRBD2 (6 bases). Specimen: whole blood, collected in connection with sensitization to the hapten diphenylcyclopropenone (DPC). The TCR comes from a woman between 45 and 60 years old with alopecia areata. Some clones in this sample may be carry-over from other donors' samples. CDR3 nucleotide sequence: TGTGCCAGCAGTGAGGTTTTAGCGGTTTCCTACGAGCAGTACTTC. It encodes CASSEVLAVSYEQYF.